Below are 19 T cell receptor beta chains sequenced from a single sample in a study of control samples from healthy donors and cancer patients. Sequencing was performed with immunoSEQ multiplex PCR; in TCRdb, only in-frame clones are kept and a portion is missing. The repertoire holds 150,000 to 200,000 clones, with around 90% as singletons. Sequenced: blood. These receptors were collected from a young man in good health.

This clone was detected once. V usage is TRBV14 and J usage is TRBJ2-3; 10 bases line up with TRBD1. V shed 1 base, J shed 6 bases, and the junction held 7 bases outside the gene matches. Germline V gives CDR1 SGHDN, CDR2 FVKESK. This CDR3 region has 16 residues. CDR3: CASSQGFGTGDDTQYF. CDR3 coding DNA: TGTGCCAGCAGCCAAGGTTTTGGGACAGGGGACGATACGCAGTATTTT. Full variable domain (missing parts from reference TRBV14 and TRBJ2-3): EAGVTQFPSHSVIEKGQTVTLRCDPISGHDNLYWYRRVMGKEIKFLLHFVKESKQDESGMPNNRFLAERTGGTYSTLKVQPAELEDSGVYFCASSQGFGTGDDTQYFGPGTRLTVL.

V usage is TRBV5-6 and J usage is TRBJ1-5; no definite D call. V was pared by 1 base and J by 6 bases, with 14 bases between. The CDR3 consists of 15 residues. Per the germline V gene, CDR1 is SGHDT and CDR2 is YYEEEE. The CDR3 DNA reads TGTGCCAGCAGCTTGAGACGGAGTCGGGGTCAGCCCCAGCATTTT. Encoded protein: CASSLRRSRGQPQHF.

The rearrangement links TRBV18 to TRBJ2-5, with 10 positions matching TRBD1. The CDR3 totals 17 residues. Germline values: CDR1 KGHSH, CDR2 LQKENI. Trimming took 4 bases from V and 0 from J; bases not matched to a gene: 8. The CDR3 DNA follows: TGTGCCAGCTCACAACCTGGGACAGGGGTGTACCAAGAGACCCAGTACTTC. Its translation is CASSQPGTGVYQETQYF. The whole variable domain, filled in from reference TRBV18 and TRBJ2-5, reads NAGVMQNPRHLVRRRGQEARLRCSPMKGHSHVYWYRQLPEEGLKFMVYLQKENIIDESGMPKERFSAEFPKEGPSILRIQQVVRGDSAAYFCASSQPGTGVYQETQYFGPGTRLLVL.

This clone was detected once. This chain joins TRBV6-1 and TRBJ1-3; D remains ambiguous. CDR1 and CDR2 from the germline V gene are MNHNS and SASEGT. Trimming took 2 bases from V and 0 from J, leaving 8 bases between them. The CDR3 consists of 15 residues. As DNA, the CDR3 is TGTGCCAGCAGTGAAACCCAGAGCTCTGGAAACACCATATATTTT. This translates into CASSETQSSGNTIYF.

This clone was observed a handful of times. The identical CDR3 is also encoded by other nucleotide sequences in the sample. The chain combines TRBV24-1 with TRBJ1-5; no clear D. The V end was cut by 2 bases, the J end by 4 bases, with 2 bases between. The CDR3 is 12 residues long. Looked up from germline, CDR1 is KGHDR and CDR2 is SFDVKD. For the CDR3, the DNA is TGTGCCACCAGTGATTCAAATCAGCCCCAGCATTTT. Translating it yields CATSDSNQPQHF.

The gene calls are TRBV5-1 and TRBJ1-6, with D hard to call. The CDR3 has 14 amino acids. Trimming cost V 0 bases and J 7 bases, with 8 bases left between them. CDR1 and CDR2 from the germline V gene are SGHRS and YFSETQ. The CDR3 reads CASSLEGDNSPLHF. The CDR3 nucleotides read TGCGCCAGCAGCTTGGAGGGTGACAATTCACCCCTCCACTTT.

The rearrangement links TRBV15 to TRBJ2-4; 10 bases are a match to TRBD1. This CDR3 region has 16 residues. The trim removed 3 bases at V and 3 bases at J, leaving 5 bases unmatched. Germline CDR1 is LNHNV and CDR2 is YYDKDF (reference sequence). The CDR3: CATSRGGQGGKNIQYF. Written as DNA, the CDR3 is TGTGCCACCAGCAGGGGTGGACAGGGGGGCAAAAACATTCAGTACTTC.

CDR3 in DNA: TGTGCCAGCAGTTTCCTCACTCAGGGGCGAAGTGACCAGTACTTC. Protein: CASSFLTQGRSDQYF. This rearrangement joins TRBV6-2 or TRBV6-3 to TRBJ2-5; D possibly corresponds to TRBD1 (6 bases). Germline V lookup: CDR1 MNHEY, CDR2 SVGEGT. V was clipped by 4 bases and J by 10 bases, with 22 bases between them. CDR3 size: 15 residues.

Regarding this clone: Other DNA sequences in the sample encode the same CDR3. The genes are TRBV30 and TRBJ2-7; unclear D gene. V lost 0 bases and J 4 bases, leaving 4 bases between the germline ends. The CDR3 spans 11 residues. Germline CDR1 GTSNPN, CDR2 SVGIG (reference sequence). Written as DNA, the CDR3 is TGTGCCTGGAGTGTACGGTACGAGCAGTACTTC. This encodes CAWSVRYEQYF.

The V gene is TRBV13, the J gene TRBJ2-5; D not certain. The CDR3 loop spans 13 amino acids. Germline V gives CDR1 PRHDT, CDR2 FYEKMQ (reference sequence). V was pared by 6 bases and J by 1 base, with 9 bases between. The CDR3 protein is CASRGTFQETQYF. As DNA, the CDR3 is TGTGCCAGCAGGGGCACTTTCCAAGAGACCCAGTACTTC. Variable domain in full (rest from reference TRBV13 and TRBJ2-5): AAGVIQSPRHLIKEKRETATLKCYPIPRHDTVYWYQQGPGQDPQFLISFYEKMQSDKGSIPDRFSAQQFSDYHSELNMSSLELGDSALYFCASRGTFQETQYFGPGTRLLVL.

The rearrangement joins TRBV6-5 to TRBJ2-1; 10 nucleotides align to TRBD1. V shed 8 bases and J 5 bases; nucleotides not matched to a gene: 6. The CDR3 contains 14 residues. The germline V gene has CDR1 MNHEY and CDR2 SVGAGI. CDR3 sequence: CASGRDRGDNEQFF. The CDR3 nucleotides read TGTGCCAGCGGCCGGGACAGGGGAGACAATGAGCAGTTCTTC.

The chain uses TRBV4-3 and TRBJ2-1, with 8 bases aligning to TRBD2. This CDR3 region has 17 residues. Germline CDR1 and CDR2: LGHNA and YSLEER. V was pared by 1 base and J by 4 bases, with 9 bases of the junction left unmatched. This CDR3 reads CASSQGSGGGTYNEQFF. CDR3 sequence (DNA): TGCGCCAGCAGCCAAGGTTCGGGCGGGGGGACTTACAATGAGCAGTTCTTC.

This chain joins TRBV5-1 and TRBJ2-7; 9 bases are shared with TRBD1. There are 14 residues in the CDR3. Germline V gene data show CDR1 as SGHRS and CDR2 as YFSETQ. With V trimmed by 4 bases and J by 5 bases, 7 bases remained unmatched. CDR3 sequence reads: CASSHGTGFDEQYF. As DNA, the CDR3 is TGCGCCAGCAGCCACGGGACAGGGTTCGACGAGCAGTACTTC.

This clone was seen just once. The chain couples TRBV7-2 to TRBJ2-3, with 10 bases identical to TRBD2. Germline V gives CDR1 SGHTA, CDR2 FQGNSA. The CDR3 extends over 16 amino acids. V was pared by 0 bases and J by 6 bases, with 6 bases of the junction left unmatched. This CDR3 is CASSLAGLAGDDTQYF. The CDR3 DNA is TGTGCCAGCAGCTTAGCCGGCCTAGCGGGGGACGATACGCAGTATTTT.

This clone appeared once. The V and J genes are TRBV7-6 and TRBJ2-2, with 10 bases that match TRBD1. Germline V gene data show CDR1 as SGHVS and CDR2 as FNYEAQ. This CDR3 spans 21 amino acids. V lost 5 bases, J lost 2 bases, and 20 bases stayed unmatched. DNA of the CDR3: TGTGCCAGCAGCAAAATTGGGACAGGGGCCTCTCGTGTGGGTAACACCGGGGAGCTGTTTTTT. This encodes CASSKIGTGASRVGNTGELFF.

This clone was found once. The J gene is TRBJ1-1, the V gene TRBV23-1, with D perhaps matching TRBD1 (5 bases). TRBV23-1 is placed among ORFs of uncertain function. Trimming took off 0 bases at V and 11 bases at J, with 13 bases between the two ends. CDR3 length: 13 amino acids. CDR3 coding DNA: TGCGCCAGCAGTCAATCAGGAGGGGAGGCGGCTTTCTTT. It yields the protein CASSQSGGEAAFF.

The chain combines TRBV9 with TRBJ1-5; no clear D gene. The CDR3 runs 14 residues. Germline V gene data show CDR1 as SGDLS and CDR2 as YYNGEE. Deletions cut 4 bases from V and 8 bases from J, with 16 bases between. The CDR3 protein is CASSPDGGWEPQHF. The CDR3 nucleotides are TGTGCCAGCAGCCCAGATGGAGGGTGGGAGCCCCAGCATTTT.

This clone was recorded once. This sequence joins TRBV25-1 and TRBJ1-1; D is ambiguous. Trimming pared 6 bases from V and 0 bases from J, leaving 5 bases between. The germline gives CDR1 MGHDK, CDR2 SYGVNS. The CDR3 is made up of 12 amino acids. CDR3 loop: CASRDMNTEAFF. The CDR3 coding sequence is TGTGCCAGCAGAGACATGAACACTGAAGCTTTCTTT.

This clone was observed once. The rearrangement uses TRBV9 and TRBJ2-1, with a possible D match to TRBD1 (5 bases). V lost 3 bases and J 8 bases, leaving 9 bases between the germline ends. The germline CDR1 and CDR2 sequences are SGDLS and YYNGEE. This CDR3 is built from 12 residues. The CDR3 nucleotides are TGTGCCAGCAGCGATAGGGGTGATGAGCAGTTCTTC. This encodes CASSDRGDEQFF. Based on the CDR3 plus reference TRBV9 and TRBJ2-1, the full variable domain is DSGVTQTPKHLITATGQRVTLRCSPRSGDLSVYWYQQSLDQGLQFLIQYYNGEERAKGNILERFSAQQFPDLHSELNLSSLELGDSALYFCASSDRGDEQFFGPGTRLTVL.